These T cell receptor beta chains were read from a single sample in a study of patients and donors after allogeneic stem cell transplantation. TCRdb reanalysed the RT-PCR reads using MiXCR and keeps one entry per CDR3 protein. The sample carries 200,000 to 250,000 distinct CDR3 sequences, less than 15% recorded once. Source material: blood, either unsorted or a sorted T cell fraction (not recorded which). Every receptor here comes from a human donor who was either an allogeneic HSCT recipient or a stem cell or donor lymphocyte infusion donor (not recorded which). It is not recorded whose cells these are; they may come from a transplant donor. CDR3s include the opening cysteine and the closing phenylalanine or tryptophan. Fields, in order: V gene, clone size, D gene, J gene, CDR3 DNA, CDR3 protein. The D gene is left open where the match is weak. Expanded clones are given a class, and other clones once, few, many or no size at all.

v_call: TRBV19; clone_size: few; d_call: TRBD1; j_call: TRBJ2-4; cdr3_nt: TGTGCCAGTAGTATAAGGGGACAGGGGGCCAAAAACATTCAGTACTTC; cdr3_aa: CASSIRGQGAKNIQYF
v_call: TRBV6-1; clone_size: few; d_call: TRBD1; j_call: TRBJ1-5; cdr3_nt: TGTGCCAGCAGAAGACAGGGAAATCAGCCCCAGCATTTT; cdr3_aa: CASRRQGNQPQHF
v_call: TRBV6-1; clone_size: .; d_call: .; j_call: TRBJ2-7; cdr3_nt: TGTGCCAGCAGTCGAGCCACGGGGTCCGAGCAGTACTTC; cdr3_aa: CASSRATGSEQYF
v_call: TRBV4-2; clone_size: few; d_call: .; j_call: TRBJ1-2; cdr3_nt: TGTGCCAGCAGCCCCCCGGGCCATGACTATGGCTACACCTTC; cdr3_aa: CASSPPGHDYGYTF
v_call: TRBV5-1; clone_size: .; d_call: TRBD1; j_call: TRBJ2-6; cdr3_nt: TGCGCCAGCAGCGTGGACAGGGACGGGGCCAACGTCCTGACTTTC; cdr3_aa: CASSVDRDGANVLTF
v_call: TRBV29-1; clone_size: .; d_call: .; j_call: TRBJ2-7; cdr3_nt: TGCAGCGTAACAGCGCGGGGTCCCTACGAGCAGTACTTC; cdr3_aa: CSVTARGPYEQYF
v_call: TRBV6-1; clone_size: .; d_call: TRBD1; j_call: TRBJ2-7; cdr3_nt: TGTGCCAGCAGTGACAACAGGGGGCCTACCTACGAGCAGTACTTC; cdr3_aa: CASSDNRGPTYEQYF
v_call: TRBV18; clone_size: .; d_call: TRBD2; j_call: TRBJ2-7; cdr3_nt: TGTGCCAGCTCACTACTAGCGGGGGGCCCCTACGAGCAGTACTTC; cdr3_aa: CASSLLAGGPYEQYF
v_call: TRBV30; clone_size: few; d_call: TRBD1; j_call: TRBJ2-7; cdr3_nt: TGTGCCTGGGGCAGGGGGTGGAACTACGAGCAGTACTTC; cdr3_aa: CAWGRGWNYEQYF
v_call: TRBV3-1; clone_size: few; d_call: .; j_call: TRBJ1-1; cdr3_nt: TGTGCCAGCAGCCCCATCAGTACAGGTGAAGCTTTCTTT; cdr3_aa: CASSPISTGEAFF
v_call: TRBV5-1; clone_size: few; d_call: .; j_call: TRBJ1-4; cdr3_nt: TGCGCCAGCAGAGTAGCGACCAAAGGTGAAAAACTGTTTTTT; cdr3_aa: CASRVATKGEKLFF
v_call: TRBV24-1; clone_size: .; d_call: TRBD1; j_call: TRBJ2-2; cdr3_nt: TGTGCCACCAGGGACAGGGGCAACACCGGGGAGCTGTTTTTT; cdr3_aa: CATRDRGNTGELFF
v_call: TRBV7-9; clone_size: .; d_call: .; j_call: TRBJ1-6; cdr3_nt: TGTGCCAGCAGCTTAGATCCCTGGGGTGAGATGGGTTCACCCCTCCACTTT; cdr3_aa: CASSLDPWGEMGSPLHF
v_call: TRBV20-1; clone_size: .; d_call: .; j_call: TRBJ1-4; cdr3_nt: TGCAGTGCTACCGGGACAACTAATGAAAAACTGTTTTTT; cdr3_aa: CSATGTTNEKLFF
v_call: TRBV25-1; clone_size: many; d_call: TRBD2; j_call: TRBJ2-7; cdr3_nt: TGTGCCAGCAGTGAGGGTAGGGCGGGAGAGTACGAGCAGTACTTC; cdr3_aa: CASSEGRAGEYEQYF
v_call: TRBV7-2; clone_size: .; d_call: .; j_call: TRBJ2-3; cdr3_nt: TGTGCCAGCAGCTTAGGTCCAGTCGGGTTTGCAGATACGCAGTATTTT; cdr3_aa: CASSLGPVGFADTQYF
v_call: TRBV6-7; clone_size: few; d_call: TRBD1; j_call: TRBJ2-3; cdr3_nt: TGTGCCAGCGTCAGGGGGTCTAAAAGCACAGATACGCAGTATTTT; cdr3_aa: CASVRGSKSTDTQYF
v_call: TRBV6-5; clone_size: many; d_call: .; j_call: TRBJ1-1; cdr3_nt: TGTGCCAGCAGTTACAGAAGAGAGAACACTGAAGCTTTCTTT; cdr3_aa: CASSYRRENTEAFF
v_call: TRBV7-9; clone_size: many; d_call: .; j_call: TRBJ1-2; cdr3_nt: TGTGCCAGCAGCAATCTACAGGGTAGGAACTATGGCTACACCTTC; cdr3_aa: CASSNLQGRNYGYTF
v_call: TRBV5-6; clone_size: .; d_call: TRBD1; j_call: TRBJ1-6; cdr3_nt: TGTGCCAGCAGCTCGGCTGACAGGGGGAATTCACCCCTCCACTTT; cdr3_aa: CASSSADRGNSPLHF
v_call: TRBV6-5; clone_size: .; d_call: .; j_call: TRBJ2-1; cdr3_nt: TGTGCCAGCAGTTACGGCGGGGGCCCCCCGGGGGATGAGCAGTTCTTC; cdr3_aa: CASSYGGGPPGDEQFF
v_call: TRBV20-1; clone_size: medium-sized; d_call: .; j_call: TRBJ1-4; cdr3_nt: TGCAGTGCTAGACCGGGAATGGGCGAAAAACTGTTTTTT; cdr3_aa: CSARPGMGEKLFF